The rows below give T cell receptor beta chains drawn from one sample of a study of identical twins. TCRdb independently ran MiXCR on the 5' RACE reads; one entry per CDR3 protein. This table holds about 520,000 distinct CDR3 sequences, under 25% found once. This sample was shared with a second study, whose subject was T cells expressing NK-cell markers.

Material: CD4+ T cells sorted from blood. The receptor source for this set is a woman aged 18-29 years in good health. Each CDR3 is given with its conserved first and last residue. The D gene is left open where the match is weak. Clone size appears in some rows only: once, few, many, or a class for an expanded clone.

CDR3 DNA: TGCAGCGTTGTGGTTCACAACTATGGCTACACCTTC
CDR3 protein: CSVVVHNYGYTF
J gene: TRBJ1-2
D gene: NA
V gene: TRBV29-1
clone size: many

CDR3 DNA: TGTGCCAGCAGTTTGGGGGGAATCTCCTACAATGAGCAGTTCTTC
CDR3 protein: CASSLGGISYNEQFF
J gene: TRBJ2-1
D gene: NA
V gene: TRBV5-1
clone size: many

CDR3 DNA: TGTGCCAGCAGCCGTCCTAGCTCCTACGAGCAGTACTTC
CDR3 protein: CASSRPSSYEQYF
J gene: TRBJ2-7
D gene: NA
V gene: TRBV7-2
clone size: few

CDR3 DNA: TGTGCCAGCAGCTCACAAATCGGGACTAGCGCAGATACGCAGTATTTT
CDR3 protein: CASSSQIGTSADTQYF
J gene: TRBJ2-3
D gene: TRBD2
V gene: TRBV7-2
clone size: few

CDR3 DNA: TGTGCCAGCAGCCTAGGGGACAGGGCACAGCCCCAGCATTTT
CDR3 protein: CASSLGDRAQPQHF
J gene: TRBJ1-5
D gene: TRBD1
V gene: TRBV12-3/TRBV12-4
clone size: NA

CDR3 DNA: TGCGCCAGCAGCATCGGGACAGGGGGTCCCTACACTGAAGCTTTCTTT
CDR3 protein: CASSIGTGGPYTEAFF
J gene: TRBJ1-1
D gene: TRBD1
V gene: TRBV5-1
clone size: NA

CDR3 DNA: TGCAGTGGACTAGCGGGTGCGGCCGGTACGCAGTATTTT
CDR3 protein: CSGLAGAAGTQYF
J gene: TRBJ2-3
D gene: TRBD2
V gene: TRBV20-1
clone size: NA

CDR3 DNA: TGCGCCAGCAGCAAGGGGACTAGTTCCGGGGAGCTGTTTTTT
CDR3 protein: CASSKGTSSGELFF
J gene: TRBJ2-2
D gene: TRBD2
V gene: TRBV5-1
clone size: NA

CDR3 DNA: TGTGCCAGCAGCCATGGACAGGGAGGCAGTTCACCCCTCCACTTT
CDR3 protein: CASSHGQGGSSPLHF
J gene: TRBJ1-6
D gene: TRBD1
V gene: TRBV3-1
clone size: many

CDR3 DNA: TGTGCTAGTGGTTTGGTAGAAGGGTCTGGTGCAGATACGCAGTATTTT
CDR3 protein: CASGLVEGSGADTQYF
J gene: TRBJ2-3
D gene: NA
V gene: TRBV12-5
clone size: NA

CDR3 DNA: TGCGCCAGCAGAACTCTAGCGGGTTACAATGAGCAGTTCTTC
CDR3 protein: CASRTLAGYNEQFF
J gene: TRBJ2-1
D gene: TRBD2
V gene: TRBV5-1
clone size: NA

CDR3 DNA: TGTGCCAGCAGTAACAGGGCGGCGCAGTATTTT
CDR3 protein: CASSNRAAQYF
J gene: TRBJ2-3
D gene: NA
V gene: TRBV12-3/TRBV12-4
clone size: many

CDR3 DNA: TGTGCCAGCAGCTCAGATAATTCACCCCTCCACTTT
CDR3 protein: CASSSDNSPLHF
J gene: TRBJ1-6
D gene: NA
V gene: TRBV7-6
clone size: many

CDR3 DNA: TGCAGTGCTAGAGGGGCGGCAGGGTCGACCACTGAAGCTTTCTTT
CDR3 protein: CSARGAAGSTTEAFF
J gene: TRBJ1-1
D gene: NA
V gene: TRBV20-1
clone size: NA

CDR3 DNA: TGTGCCAGCAGCCCAGCCTCCGCCAAAAACATTCAGTACTTC
CDR3 protein: CASSPASAKNIQYF
J gene: TRBJ2-4
D gene: NA
V gene: TRBV7-8
clone size: NA